In its sample, the clone carrying this T cell receptor (beta chain) was seen many times. Time point in this sample: persistent/refractory GD, antithyroid drugs over 5 years with positive TRAb. Preparation of the TCR library used RNA extracted from PBMCs. The data are from a study of regulatory T cells in long-lasting Graves disease. Assembly of TCR beta libraries relied on iRepertoire HTBI primers together with Arm-PCR of CDR3 regions. Via MiXCR, TCRdb re-called the multiplex PCR reads, giving one row per CDR3 protein. The table shows about 400,000 distinct CDR3 sequences, with less than 25% occurring only once. The CDR3 loop spans 13 amino acids. Looked up from germline, CDR1 is SGHTA and CDR2 is FQGTGA. V shed 5 bases, J shed 3 bases, and the junction held 3 bases outside the gene matches.

This receptor was identified in a female donor with Graves disease. This specimen was peripheral blood mononuclear cells (PBMCs), taken when the disease was refractory, from a patient treated with antithyroid drugs. The chain has TRBV7-3 and TRBJ2-5, with 7 bases that match TRBD1. CDR3 in amino acids: CASSRGQEETQYF. In DNA form, the CDR3 reads TGTGCCAGCAGCCGCGGACAGGAAGAGACCCAGTACTTC.